The source of this T cell receptor beta chain is a study of CD8+CD57+ T cells in acquired aplastic anemia (dated by TCRdb to 2016 to 2019). Background for the entire study: A mean of about 3.2 ug of DNA, ranging from roughly 0.2 to 27.4 ug, was extracted from sorted CD4+ and CD8+ cells.

Profiling of TCR beta VDJ combinations and CDR3 sequences used genomic DNA as the template. An Illumina HiSeq 2000 was used for TCR repertoire sequencing. Per the authors' processing: Repertoire assessment relied on Simpson's diversity index, CDR3 size and DJ length profiles, and TRBV/TRBJ rearrangement plots. The most abundant DNA sequence in the deep sequencing data was defined as the immunodominant clone. CDR3 amino acid sequences were checked for sharing across subjects and were also compared against the VDJdb database and published repertoires. TCRdb itself trimmed the public reads at Q25 with fastp, ran MiXCR and retained productive beta chains. Each record represents a unique CDR3 protein, reported with the most common genes and DNA among its rows. The V and J calls reflect TCRdb's pipeline rather than the authors' work. The sample has more than 150,000 distinct CDR3 sequences on record, over 60% of them singletons. The ten top clones hold 46% of the sample.

The germline V gene specifies SQVTM as CDR1 and ANQGSEA as CDR2. Inclusive of the bounding cysteine and phenylalanine, the CDR3 is 11 residues long. Only CDR3 DNA is held: 33 bases, read in frame from base 1. Cut back by 7 bases and 3 bases, the V and J ends lie 9 bases apart. The research as a whole found: Between patients and healthy controls, no significant difference in CD8+ Simpson's diversity was found (P=0.060). Although 25 to 30 CD8+ CDR3 sequences were shared by patients and controls, these sequences appeared highly expressed in patients and within the immunodominant clones of patients.

TCR repertoires of sorted CD4+ and CD8+ blood T cells from severe aplastic anemia patients and healthy subjects were deep-sequenced in the study. Ficoll-Paque density gradient centrifugation was used to isolate peripheral blood mononuclear cells. Before DNA extraction, CD4+ and CD8+ T cells were sorted by FACS or by magnetic beads. Remarks on this clonotype: Its antigen is unknown. The sample holds no much larger clone one base away, and base qualities are not on file.

The origin of this receptor is a human donor with severe aplastic anemia or a healthy control (not recorded which). The sample was sorted CD4+, CD8+, or CD8+CD57+ T cells (not recorded which) from PBMCs. Here the chain combines TRBV29-1 and TRBJ1-1; too little of a D gene remains to name it. The nucleotide sequence reads TGCAGCGGTCAAGTTTACACTGAAGCTTTCTTT. Its product reads: CSGQVYTEAFF.